A single T cell receptor beta chain is shown here with its context. What it recognizes is unknown. This CDR3 region has 14 residues. V was clipped by 3 bases and J by 5 bases; unmatched bases: 3. The germline gives CDR1 MNHEY, CDR2 SVGAGI. The sample belongs to a study of T cell responses to AZD1222 COVID-19 vaccine. Assay: immunoSEQ multiplex PCR; the TCRdb copy retains only in-frame clones and omits some. The table has more than 150,000 clones, approximately 90% seen once. Findings and caveats of the study: Scientists sampled the repertoires only once the peak T cell response had passed. Targeting of unmutated variant regions was reportedly seen in nearly half of spike-specific TCRs. Clonal diversity was possibly underestimated; the donors were predominantly white British and more often female. Spike-specific TCR repertoires showed rising breadth and depth after two AZD1222 doses.

The TCR originated in an adult who had recovered from COVID-19. The chain employs TRBV6-5 and TRBJ2-7; TRBD1 matches at 11 bases. This material consisted of peripheral blood, taken after recovery from COVID-19. In nucleotides, the CDR3 is TGTGCCAGCAGTTATAGGGGACAGGGGGACGAGCAGTACTTC. It encodes CASSYRGQGDEQYF.